Here is one TCR beta chain with its context. In its sample, this clone was seen many times. Its antigen is still unknown. Base-call qualities are not available, and no considerably larger clone is one nucleotide away. Per the germline V gene, MDHEN is the CDR1 and SYDVKM is the CDR2. Including the terminal cysteine and phenylalanine, the CDR3 comprises 14 residues. Only CDR3 DNA remains: 42 bases, in frame from the first base. A distance of 11 bases separates the germline ends of V and J, which lose 6 bases and 2 bases respectively. All of the isolated RNA was reverse transcribed with the High Capacity cDNA Reverse Transcription Kit, so expressed TCRB transcripts were sequenced. Deep immunoSEQ sequencing was applied to naive, central memory and regulatory T cell samples, giving an average of around 4 million total reads per sample. Sorted cells were lysed in RLT buffer, and RNA was extracted using DNase-treated RNeasy Micro or Mini kits according to cell number. To prevent cross-contamination, every cell subset was processed on its own, while patient and healthy donor samples were processed together. The immunoSEQ multiplex PCR was used to amplify TCRB sequences from cDNA, yielding 87-bp fragments that span the CDR3 region. Sequencing of the amplicons was performed on the Illumina HiSeq platform. As for the authors' bioinformatics: Synthetic template baselines were used to correct PCR bias computationally, reads within Hamming distance 2 were collapsed together, and singletons that could not be merged were discarded. Reads were aligned against IMGT so that V, D and J genes, CDR3 length and insertions or deletions at six rearrangement sites could be assigned. Within each subset, clonotype counts were normalized to sorted cell number, and only after that were true diversity and Gini coefficients computed with the tcR R package. The overlap coefficient, calculated on TCRB nucleotide sequences, was used to measure repertoire sharing. The table was pulled from immuneACCESS by TCRdb, which kept in-frame rearrangements only. Such tables lose some clones; where checked, under half of the loss comes from unresolved V genes, and the rest has no known cause. V and J calls and clone size are given by that table; D and trimming were obtained from the DNA. The sample table lists 250,000 to 350,000 clones, 12% to 15% of them with a count of one. Roughly 7% of the sample belongs to the ten largest clones.

The sample is drawn from a study of beta chain features in type 1 diabetes (dated by TCRdb to 2016 to 2018). Study-wide context: Mean age, gender distribution, total cell number and subset yield were not different between patients and healthy donors. In the study, TCRB repertoires of sorted circulating CD4+ T cell subsets from recently diagnosed type 1 diabetes patients were compared with those of matched healthy donors. Naive and central memory subsets were obtained from all 30 or so donors, but regulatory and stem cell-like memory subsets were isolated from only 8 patients and 8 healthy donors. A total of roughly 98,000,000 sorted cells were examined across all samples, and a strong correlation was observed between cell number per subset and RNA yield.

Paper-wide results and their limitations: Naive, central memory and regulatory TCRB repertoires appeared to be more similar among patients than among healthy donors. Because small numbers of individuals were included in the HLA sub-analyses, any influence of HLA type on TCRB rearrangement was left unresolved. At VDJ recombination sites, type 1 diabetes patients had fewer insertions and more deleted nucleotides, which implies abnormalities in thymic rearrangement. Because cDNA was sequenced instead of genomic DNA, highly expressing activated cells could be over-represented, though the groups showed no difference in activation or CD3 levels. Shorter templates might have been favored by PCR, but patient and control samples were amplified and corrected together, so both groups would have been affected equally by any skew. A moderate but significant shortening of TCRB CDR3 length was observed in type 1 diabetes patients in all four CD4+ subsets.

Each donor gave one peripheral blood draw, roughly 0.12 L on average, collected into heparinised tubes. Naive, central memory, regulatory and stem cell-like memory CD4+ T cells were sorted on a BD FACSAria II using a panel including CD45RO, CCR7, CD25, CD127, CD95 and CD27. A purity above 95% was achieved for all sorted populations. PBMCs were isolated immediately by Lymphoprep density gradient centrifugation and stained directly without culture. Samples were stained and sorted in pairs, with one healthy donor and one patient per experiment, so that batch effects were minimized. The sequence came from a young man in good health. Sequenced material: central memory CD4+ T cells from blood. Here the chain combines TRBV28 and TRBJ2-4, with the D gene uncertain. The CDR3 is CASRPGGTKNIQYF. The bases read TGTGCCAGCAGGCCAGGTGGAACCAAAAACATTCAGTACTTC.